These 14 T cell receptor beta chains were sequenced from one sample in a study of vaccination and CD4 T cells after COVID-19. Sequenced with the Oncomine TCR Beta short-read assay was DNA taken from cultured CD4+ T cells. MiXCR, run by TCRdb on the PCR reads, gives a single entry per CDR3 protein. Found here are around 26,000 distinct CDR3 sequences, about 61% of them singletons; the top ten hold 15% to 20%. Indicated treatment: approximately nine-day PBMC culture with coronavirus spike peptide pools or control peptides (ViraFEST assay). These TCRs are of unknown antigen specificity. Here the sequenced sample was CD4+ T cells from blood, cultured in vitro, taken after SARS-CoV-2 vaccination. The receptors stem from a human donor who received a COVID-19 vaccine.

A few counts support this clonotype. V usage is TRBV24-1 and J usage is TRBJ1-2; no clear D gene. The ends were cut back, 7 bases at V and 2 bases at J, with 16 bases in the middle. Germline V gives CDR1 KGHDR, CDR2 SFDVKD. The CDR3 runs 15 residues. This CDR3 reads CATSTTAGPNYGYTF. The DNA of the CDR3 is TGTGCCACCAGCACAACGGCAGGTCCAAACTATGGCTACACCTTC.

The chain combines TRBV11-3 with TRBJ1-1, with D tentatively TRBD1 (6 bases). V dropped 0 bases and J dropped 7 bases, with 12 bases sitting between them. The CDR3 covers 14 residues. Germline values: CDR1 SGHNT, CDR2 YENEEA. As DNA, the CDR3 is TGTGCCAGCAGCTTAGACAGGGGCTTGGGTGAAGCTTTCTTT. Translated: CASSLDRGLGEAFF.

The V gene is TRBV6-1, the J gene TRBJ2-7; 9 nucleotides agree with TRBD1. V was pared by 7 bases and J by 1 base, with 11 bases of the junction left unmatched. Germline loops: CDR1 MNHNS, CDR2 SASEGT. The CDR3 consists of 16 residues. CDR3 amino acids: CASTDPGTGSSYEQYF. Written as DNA, the CDR3 is TGTGCCAGCACCGACCCCGGGACAGGGTCATCCTACGAGCAGTACTTC.

This chain connects TRBV12-3 or TRBV12-4 to TRBJ1-1, with TRBD1 matching over 9 bases. J gave up 6 bases and V 4 bases, and 9 bases lay outside the gene matches. This CDR3 region has 15 residues. CDR3 sequence reads: CASSYGRTGGSEAFF. The CDR3 DNA is TGTGCCAGCAGTTATGGGCGAACAGGGGGCTCTGAAGCTTTCTTT.

The chain uses TRBV20-1 and TRBJ2-5; the match to TRBD1 covers 8 bases. V dropped 7 bases and J dropped 4; count of bases not matched to a gene: 5. The CDR3 contains 12 residues. Germline assignment: CDR1 DFQATT and CDR2 SNEGSKA (reference sequence). The CDR3, as DNA: TGCAGTGGCTACGGACAGGGAGAGACCCAGTACTTC. Its translation: CSGYGQGETQYF.

The V gene is TRBV2, the J gene TRBJ1-5; D gene ambiguous. This CDR3 is built from 14 residues. CDR1 SNHLY and CDR2 FYNNEI come from the germline V gene. Trimming stripped 3 bases from V and 3 bases from J, with 9 bases between. The CDR3 nucleotides are TGTGCCAGCAGTGAGGGCCGAAACAATCAGCCCCAGCATTTT. It yields the protein CASSEGRNNQPQHF.

This chain uses TRBV7-9 with TRBJ2-3; D assignment may be TRBD1 or TRBD2 (6 bases each). CDR1 is SEHNR and CDR2 is FQNEAQ in the germline V gene (reference sequence). The CDR3 totals 14 residues. The germline V and J ends were trimmed by 5 bases and 4 bases, with 13 bases remaining between them. The CDR3 sequence is CASSPRGAADTQYF. The DNA for the CDR3 is TGTGCCAGCAGCCCTAGGGGGGCCGCAGATACGCAGTATTTT.

This clonotype has a handful of counts. This chain connects TRBV20-1 to TRBJ2-2; TRBD1 matches at 7 bases. This CDR3 region has 14 residues. With V trimmed by 6 bases and J by 7 bases, 11 bases remained unmatched. Per the germline V gene, CDR1 is DFQATT and CDR2 is SNEGSKA (reference sequence). The CDR3 sequence: CSANKRQGGGELFF. CDR3 nucleotides: TGCAGTGCCAATAAAAGACAGGGTGGCGGGGAGCTGTTTTTT.

The table lists this clonotype with a few counts. V usage is TRBV5-4 and J usage is TRBJ2-5; 8 bases map to TRBD2. V lost 0 bases, J lost 5 bases, and 9 bases stayed unmatched. CDR1 is SGHNT, CDR2 YYREEE, per germline (reference sequence). This CDR3 is built from 16 residues. In DNA, the CDR3 is TGTGCCAGCAGCTTGGGTGGCCGGGGGGGCGGGGAGACCCAGTACTTC. Residues: CASSLGGRGGGETQYF.

This chain connects TRBV5-4 to TRBJ2-2, with TRBD2 identical over 13 bases. CDR3 length equals 16 residues. With V trimmed by 5 bases and J by 4 bases, 5 bases remained unmatched. Germline V gene lookup returns CDR1 SGHNT and CDR2 YYREEE (reference sequence). CDR3 sequence: CASRTSGGGSTGELFF. In nucleotides, the CDR3 is TGTGCCAGCAGAACTAGCGGGGGGGGTAGCACCGGGGAGCTGTTTTTT. Complete variable domain (other parts from reference TRBV5-4 and TRBJ2-2): ETGVTQSPTHLIKTRGQQVTLRCSSQSGHNTVSWYQQALGQGPQFIFQYYREEENGRGNFPPRFSGLQFPNYSSELNVNALELDDSALYLCASRTSGGGSTGELFFGEGSRLTVL.

The chain has TRBV29-1 and TRBJ2-7, with a weak D call TRBD1 (8 bases). CDR3 length: 12 amino acids. Germline assignment: CDR1 SQVTM and CDR2 ANQGSEA. V gave up 7 bases and J gave up 5 bases, with 15 bases separating them. CDR3 region: CSGTTGGDEQYF. The DNA for the CDR3 is TGCAGCGGTACTACAGGGGGGGACGAGCAGTACTTC.

The chain couples TRBV9 to TRBJ1-3; TRBD1 matches 7 bases. The CDR3 contains 16 residues. With 4 bases clipped from V and 0 bases from J, the junction kept 7 bases outside the gene matches. The germline gives CDR1 SGDLS, CDR2 YYNGEE. The CDR3 protein is CASSSPPGGSGNTIYF. Here the CDR3 DNA reads TGTGCCAGCAGCTCTCCCCCAGGGGGCTCTGGAAACACCATATATTTT.

This clonotype was recorded only once. The chain links TRBV19 to TRBJ2-5; possibly TRBD1 for D (5 bases). Between the trimmed V and J ends, which lost 4 bases and 6 bases, there was a span of 12 bases. Germline CDR1 LNHDA, CDR2 SQIVND (reference sequence). The CDR3 covers 13 residues. DNA of the CDR3: TGTGCCAGTAGTACCCAGGGTCCGCAGACCCAGTACTTC. It encodes CASSTQGPQTQYF.

This CDR3 is CASSLFLGETQYF. CDR3 nucleotides: TGTGCCAGCAGTTTATTCTTGGGAGAGACCCAGTACTTC. V usage is TRBV12-3 or TRBV12-4 and J usage is TRBJ2-5, with D unclear. Trimming took 2 bases from V and 4 from J, leaving 8 bases between them. This CDR3 is built from 13 residues.